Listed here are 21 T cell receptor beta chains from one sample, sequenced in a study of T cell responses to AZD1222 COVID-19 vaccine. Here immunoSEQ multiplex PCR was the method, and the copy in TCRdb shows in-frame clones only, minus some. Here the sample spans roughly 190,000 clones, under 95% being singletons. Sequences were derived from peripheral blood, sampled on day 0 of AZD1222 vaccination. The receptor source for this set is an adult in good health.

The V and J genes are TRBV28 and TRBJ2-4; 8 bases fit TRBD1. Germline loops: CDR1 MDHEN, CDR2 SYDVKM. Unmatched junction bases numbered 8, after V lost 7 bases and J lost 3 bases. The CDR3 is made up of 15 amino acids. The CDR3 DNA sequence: TGTGCCAGCACCTATAGTGGGACAGGCAAAAACATTCAGTACTTC. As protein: CASTYSGTGKNIQYF. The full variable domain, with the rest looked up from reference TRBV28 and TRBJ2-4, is DVKVTQSSRYLVKRTGEKVFLECVQDMDHENMFWYRQDPGLGLRLIYFSYDVKMKEKGDIPEGYSVSREKKERFSLILESASTNQTSMYLCASTYSGTGKNIQYFGAGTRLSVL.

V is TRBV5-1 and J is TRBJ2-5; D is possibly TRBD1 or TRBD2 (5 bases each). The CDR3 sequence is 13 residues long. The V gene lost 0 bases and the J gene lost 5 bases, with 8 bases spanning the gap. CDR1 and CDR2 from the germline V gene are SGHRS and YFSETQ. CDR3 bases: TGCGCCAGCAGCTTGGGGGGACCCGAGACCCAGTACTTC. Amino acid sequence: CASSLGGPETQYF.

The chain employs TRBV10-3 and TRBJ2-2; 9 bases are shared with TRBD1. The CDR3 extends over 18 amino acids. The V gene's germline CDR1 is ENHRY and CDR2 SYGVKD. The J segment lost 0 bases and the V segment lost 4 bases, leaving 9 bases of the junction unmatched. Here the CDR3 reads CAISGSRDRASNTGELFF. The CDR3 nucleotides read TGTGCCATCAGTGGGAGCCGGGACAGGGCCTCGAACACCGGGGAGCTGTTTTTT.

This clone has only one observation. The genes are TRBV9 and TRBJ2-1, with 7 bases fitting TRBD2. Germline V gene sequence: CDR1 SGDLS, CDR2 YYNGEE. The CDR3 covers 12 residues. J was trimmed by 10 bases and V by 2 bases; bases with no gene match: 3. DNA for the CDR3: TGTGCCAGCAGCGTTGACGGGGGGGAGCAGTTCTTC. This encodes CASSVDGGEQFF.

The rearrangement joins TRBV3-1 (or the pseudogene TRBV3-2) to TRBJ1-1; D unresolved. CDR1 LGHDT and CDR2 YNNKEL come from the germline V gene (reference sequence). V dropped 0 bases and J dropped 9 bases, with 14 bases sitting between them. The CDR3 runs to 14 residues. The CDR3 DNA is TGTGCCAGCAGCCAAGATGGCAAAGAAGTTAAAGCTTTCTTT. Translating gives CASSQDGKEVKAFF.

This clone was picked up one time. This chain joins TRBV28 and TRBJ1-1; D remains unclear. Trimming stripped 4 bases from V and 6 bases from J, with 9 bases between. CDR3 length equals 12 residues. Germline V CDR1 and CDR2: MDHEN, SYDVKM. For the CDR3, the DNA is TGTGCCAGCAGTTCGGGGTTACCTGAAGCTTTCTTT. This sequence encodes CASSSGLPEAFF.

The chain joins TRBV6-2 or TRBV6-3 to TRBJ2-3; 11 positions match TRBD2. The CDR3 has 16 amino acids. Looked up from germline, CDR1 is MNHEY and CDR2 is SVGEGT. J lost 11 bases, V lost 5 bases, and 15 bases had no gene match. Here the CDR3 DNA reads TGTGCCAGCAGTCTGACCTTTAGCGGGGGGGCGTATGTGCAGTATTTT. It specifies CASSLTFSGGAYVQYF.

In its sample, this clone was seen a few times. DNA of the CDR3: TGCGCCAGCAGCTCGGGCGGGGTGAGCTACGAGCAGTACTTC. This encodes CASSSGGVSYEQYF. The V and J genes are TRBV5-1 and TRBJ2-7; D is possibly TRBD2 (6 bases). This CDR3 comprises 14 residues. The ends were cut back, 3 bases at V and 3 bases at J, with 13 bases in the middle. Per germline, CDR1 SGHRS and CDR2 YFSETQ. The full variable domain, with the rest looked up from reference TRBV5-1 and TRBJ2-7, is KAGVTQTPRYLIKTRGQQVTLSCSPISGHRSVSWYQQTPGQGLQFLFEYFSETQRNKGNFPGRFSGRQFSNSRSEMNVSTLELGDSALYLCASSSGGVSYEQYFGPGTRLTVT.

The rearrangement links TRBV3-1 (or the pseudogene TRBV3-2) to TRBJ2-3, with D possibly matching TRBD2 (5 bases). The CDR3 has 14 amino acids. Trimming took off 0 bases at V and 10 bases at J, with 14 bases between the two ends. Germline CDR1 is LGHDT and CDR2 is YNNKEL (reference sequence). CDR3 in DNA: TGTGCCAGCAGCCAAGAGGGGTACGGGAACCCGCAGTATTTT. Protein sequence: CASSQEGYGNPQYF.

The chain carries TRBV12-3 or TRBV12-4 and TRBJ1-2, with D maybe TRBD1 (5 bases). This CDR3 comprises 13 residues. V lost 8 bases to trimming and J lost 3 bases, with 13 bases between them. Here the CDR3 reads CASGAGPYYGYTF. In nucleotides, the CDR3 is TGTGCCAGCGGGGCCGGGCCTTACTATGGCTACACCTTC.

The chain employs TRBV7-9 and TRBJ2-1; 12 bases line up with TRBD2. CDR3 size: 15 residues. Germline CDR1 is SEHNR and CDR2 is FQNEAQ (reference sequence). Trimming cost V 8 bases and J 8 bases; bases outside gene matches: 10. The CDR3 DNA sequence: TGTGCCAGCTTACTCGGGACTAGCGGGTCGGATGAGCAGTTCTTC. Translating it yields CASLLGTSGSDEQFF.

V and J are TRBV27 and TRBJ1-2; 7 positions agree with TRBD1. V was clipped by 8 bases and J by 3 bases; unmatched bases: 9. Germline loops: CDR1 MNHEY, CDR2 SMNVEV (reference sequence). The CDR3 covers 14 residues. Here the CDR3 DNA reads TGTGCCAGCTTCTCGGGCAGGGGGGACTATGGCTACACCTTC. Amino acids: CASFSGRGDYGYTF.

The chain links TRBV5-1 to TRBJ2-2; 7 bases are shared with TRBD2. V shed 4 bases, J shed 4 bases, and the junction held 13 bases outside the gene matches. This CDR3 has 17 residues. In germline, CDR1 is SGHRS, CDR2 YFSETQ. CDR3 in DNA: TGCGCCAGCAGCCGCGGGGCTAGCGGATCAAGCACCGGGGAGCTGTTTTTT. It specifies CASSRGASGSSTGELFF.

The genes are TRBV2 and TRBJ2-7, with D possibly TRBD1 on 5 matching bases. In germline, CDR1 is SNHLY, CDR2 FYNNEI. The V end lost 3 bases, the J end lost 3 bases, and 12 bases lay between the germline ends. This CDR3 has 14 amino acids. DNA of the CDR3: TGTGCCAGCAGTGAGCTGCAGGGTAACTACGAGCAGTACTTC. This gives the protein CASSELQGNYEQYF.

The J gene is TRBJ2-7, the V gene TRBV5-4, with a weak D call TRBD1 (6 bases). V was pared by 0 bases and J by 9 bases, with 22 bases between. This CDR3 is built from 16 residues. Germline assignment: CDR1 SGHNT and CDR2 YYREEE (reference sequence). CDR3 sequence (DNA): TGTGCCAGCAGCTTGGATGGGACAAGAAGGTCCGATGGGCAGTACTTC. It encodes CASSLDGTRRSDGQYF. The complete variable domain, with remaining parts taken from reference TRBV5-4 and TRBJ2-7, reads ETGVTQSPTHLIKTRGQQVTLRCSSQSGHNTVSWYQQALGQGPQFIFQYYREEENGRGNFPPRFSGLQFPNYSSELNVNALELDDSALYLCASSLDGTRRSDGQYFGPGTRLTVT.

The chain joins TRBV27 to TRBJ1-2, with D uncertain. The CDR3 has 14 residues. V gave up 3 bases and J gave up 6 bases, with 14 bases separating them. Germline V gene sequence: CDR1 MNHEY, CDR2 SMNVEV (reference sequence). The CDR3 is CASSFAPSQDGYTF. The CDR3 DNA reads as TGTGCCAGCAGTTTTGCCCCCTCGCAGGATGGCTACACCTTC.

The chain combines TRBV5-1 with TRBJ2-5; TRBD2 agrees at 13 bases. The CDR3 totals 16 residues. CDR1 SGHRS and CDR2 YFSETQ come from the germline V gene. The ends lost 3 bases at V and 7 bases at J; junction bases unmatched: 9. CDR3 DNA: TGCGCCAGCAGCTCCTCACTAGCGGGGGGGCCGGGGACCCAGTACTTC. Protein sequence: CASSSSLAGGPGTQYF. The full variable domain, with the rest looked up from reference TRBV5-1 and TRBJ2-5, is KAGVTQTPRYLIKTRGQQVTLSCSPISGHRSVSWYQQTPGQGLQFLFEYFSETQRNKGNFPGRFSGRQFSNSRSEMNVSTLELGDSALYLCASSSSLAGGPGTQYFGPGTRLLVL.

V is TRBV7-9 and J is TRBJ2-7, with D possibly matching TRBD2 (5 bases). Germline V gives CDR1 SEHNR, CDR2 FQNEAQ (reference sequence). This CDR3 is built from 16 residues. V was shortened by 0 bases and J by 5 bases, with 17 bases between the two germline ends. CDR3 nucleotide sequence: TGTGCCAGCAGCTTAGCCGGGGTGGCCCCTAGAGACGAGCAGTACTTC. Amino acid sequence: CASSLAGVAPRDEQYF.

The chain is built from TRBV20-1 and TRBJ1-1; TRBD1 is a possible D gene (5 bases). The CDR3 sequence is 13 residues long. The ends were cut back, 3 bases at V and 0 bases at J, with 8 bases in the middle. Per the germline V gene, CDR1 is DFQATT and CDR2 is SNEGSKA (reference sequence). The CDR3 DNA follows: TGCAGTGCTAGTCCCAGGGTGAACACTGAAGCTTTCTTT. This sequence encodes CSASPRVNTEAFF.

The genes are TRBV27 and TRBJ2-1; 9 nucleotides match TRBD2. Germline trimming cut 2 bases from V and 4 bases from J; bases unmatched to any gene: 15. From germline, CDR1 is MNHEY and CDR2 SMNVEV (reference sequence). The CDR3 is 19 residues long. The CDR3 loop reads CASSLPTIFQRGVYNEQFF. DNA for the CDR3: TGTGCCAGCAGTTTACCCACAATTTTCCAGCGGGGGGTTTACAATGAGCAGTTCTTC.

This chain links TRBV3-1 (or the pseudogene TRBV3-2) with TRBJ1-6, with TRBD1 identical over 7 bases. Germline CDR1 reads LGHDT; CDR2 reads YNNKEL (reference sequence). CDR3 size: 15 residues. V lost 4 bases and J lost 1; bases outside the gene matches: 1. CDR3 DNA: TGTGCCAGCAGCCGACAGGGTTCCTATAATTCACCCCTCCACTTT. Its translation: CASSRQGSYNSPLHF.